This T cell receptor (beta chain) is drawn from a study of cytomegalovirus exposure and HLA in healthy donors. Germline-derived CDR1 and CDR2 are LNHDA and SQIVND (reference sequence). The CDR3 extends over 15 amino acids. J gave up 5 bases and V 4 bases, and 5 bases lay outside the gene matches. General study results and limits: The productive fraction for most TCR beta V segments was about 90% or about 30% in an earlier analysis.

Use of 60 Vbeta and 13 Jbeta primers characterized the PCR. Produced via immunoSEQ multiplex PCR; TCRdb's table is partial and in-frame only. This listing includes about 91,000 clones. Notes on this clone: Its matching antigen is unknown.

The rearrangement links TRBV19 to TRBJ2-5; 12 nucleotides align to TRBD1. Sequenced input: PBMCs. The receptor was isolated from a woman in her twenties or thirties in good health and CMV-seronegative. CDR3 residues: CASSTRDRGLETQYF. CDR3 in DNA: TGTGCCAGTAGTACCCGGGACAGGGGGCTGGAGACCCAGTACTTC. Variable domain in full (rest from reference TRBV19 and TRBJ2-5): DGGITQSPKYLFRKEGQNVTLSCEQNLNHDAMYWYRQDPGQGLRLIYYSQIVNDFQKGDIAEGYSVSREKKESFPLTVTSAQKNPTAFYLCASSTRDRGLETQYFGPGTRLLVL.